The 17 T cell receptor beta chains given below trace back to one sample, sequenced in a study of neurological immune-mediated disorders. Time point described: longitudinal time-point 3. TCRdb itself ran the 5' RACE reads through MiXCR, one entry per CDR3 protein. This table has around 97,000 distinct CDR3 sequences, 10% to 11% appearing once. The sample was PBMCs. Receptors were obtained from a female donor with HTLV-1-associated myelopathy (HAM/TSP).

This clonotype was observed many times. The J gene is TRBJ2-5, the V gene TRBV4-1; a possible D gene is TRBD1 (6 bases). Germline CDR1 MGHRA, CDR2 YSYEKL. Deletions cut 1 base from V and 5 bases from J, with 14 bases between. The CDR3 length is 15 residues. The CDR3 reads CASSQGYFRGETQYF. Here the CDR3 DNA reads TGCGCCAGCAGCCAAGGCTATTTCAGGGGTGAGACCCAGTACTTC.

This clonotype was counted at least ten times. The CDR3 reads CASRAAALGYTF. The CDR3 region has the DNA TGTGCCAGCAGGGCAGCGGCCCTTGGCTACACCTTC. This chain uses TRBV6-1 with TRBJ1-2, with unresolved D. CDR1 is MNHNS, CDR2 SASEGT, per germline. Trimming removed 6 bases at V and 7 bases at J, with 12 bases between. The CDR3 consists of 12 residues.

This clonotype was observed many times. The chain recombines TRBV5-1 with TRBJ2-5; either TRBD1 or TRBD2 may supply D (5 bases each). The CDR3 runs to 14 residues. V gave up 0 bases and J gave up 5 bases, with 11 bases separating them. Germline values: CDR1 SGHRS, CDR2 YFSETQ. The CDR3: CASSLDPGTETQYF. DNA of the CDR3: TGCGCCAGCAGCTTGGATCCGGGGACGGAGACCCAGTACTTC. Based on the CDR3 plus reference TRBV5-1 and TRBJ2-5, the full variable domain is KAGVTQTPRYLIKTRGQQVTLSCSPISGHRSVSWYQQTPGQGLQFLFEYFSETQRNKGNFPGRFSGRQFSNSRSEMNVSTLELGDSALYLCASSLDPGTETQYFGPGTRLLVL.

The sample holds many counts of this clonotype. This rearrangement joins TRBV12-3 or TRBV12-4 to TRBJ2-1; 8 bases fit TRBD2. There are 16 residues in the CDR3. J lost 10 bases, V lost 2 bases, and 13 bases had no gene match. The CDR3, as DNA: TGTGCCAGCAGTTTATATGCGGGCGGGGGGCTCCAAGAGCAGTTCTTC. Translating gives CASSLYAGGGLQEQFF.

This clonotype was seen at least ten times. This chain connects TRBV29-1 to TRBJ1-5; 7 nucleotides line up with TRBD1. This CDR3 spans 14 amino acids. Germline assignment: CDR1 SQVTM and CDR2 ANQGSEA. V lost 4 bases to trimming and J lost 2 bases; unmatched junction nucleotides: 5. For the CDR3, the DNA is TGCAGCGTTGGTACCACAGGGGGCAATCAGCCCCAGCATTTT. Translating gives CSVGTTGGNQPQHF.

The J gene is TRBJ1-1, the V gene TRBV28, with no clear D. This CDR3 spans 14 amino acids. Trimming stripped 4 bases from V and 6 bases from J, with 15 bases between. Per germline, CDR1 MDHEN and CDR2 SYDVKM. CDR3 bases: TGTGCCAGCAGTTATCCAGCGCGGACGGCTGAAGCTTTCTTT. Its protein is CASSYPARTAEAFF.

This clonotype was recorded many times. The V call is TRBV9, the J call TRBJ2-1; 11 nucleotides agree with TRBD2. The CDR3 runs to 15 residues. Germline V gives CDR1 SGDLS, CDR2 YYNGEE. Trimming cost V 0 bases and J 7 bases; bases outside gene matches: 3. CDR3 coding DNA: TGTGCCAGCAGCGTAGTAGCGGGGGGGCAGAATGAGCAGTTCTTC. Translating it yields CASSVVAGGQNEQFF.

To note about this clonotype: Its ends do not fully match the called genes, so a read error is possible. The rearrangement joins TRBV7-9 to TRBJ1-5; D unresolved. Germline V gives CDR1 SEHNR, CDR2 FQNEAQ (reference sequence). This CDR3 is 15 amino acids long. The CDR3 spells CASSNNLDSNQTQHF. The CDR3 bases are TGTGCCAGCAGCAATAATTTGGATAGTAATCAGACCCAGCATTTT.

This clonotype was found many times. CDR3 sequence: CASSSAGGLNEQYF. In DNA form, the CDR3 reads TGTGCCAGCAGTTCAGCGGGGGGCCTGAACGAGCAGTACTTC. The chain joins TRBV12-3 or TRBV12-4 to TRBJ2-7; 9 nucleotides agree with TRBD2. V shed 4 bases, J shed 5 bases, and the junction held 6 bases outside the gene matches. CDR3 size: 14 residues.

This clonotype was recorded many times. The chain combines TRBV5-1 with TRBJ2-7, with 10 bases identical to TRBD1. Germline assignment: CDR1 SGHRS and CDR2 YFSETQ. The CDR3 has 15 amino acids. Trimming removed 3 bases from V and 3 bases from J; junction bases left unmatched: 6. The CDR3 nucleotides are TGCGCCAGCAGCTGGACAGGGGGTGGTAACTACGAGCAGTACTTC. Protein sequence: CASSWTGGGNYEQYF.

This clonotype was observed at least ten times. The chain carries TRBV20-1 and TRBJ2-1; 10 bases map to TRBD2. CDR1 and CDR2 from the germline V gene are DFQATT and SNEGSKA (reference sequence). The junction had 20 bases not matched to a gene; V was cut back by 1 base and J by 5 bases. The CDR3 contains 20 residues. CDR3 residues: CSARVRTSGASRIGHNEQFF. The CDR3 coding sequence is TGCAGTGCTAGAGTTCGGACTAGCGGCGCGTCTAGGATCGGGCACAATGAGCAGTTCTTC.

Regarding this clonotype: A much bigger clone sits one base away, suggesting this may be a read error. The V call is TRBV6-1, the J call TRBJ2-1; weak D call: TRBD1 (6 bases). Looked up from germline, CDR1 is MNHNS and CDR2 is SASEGT. V gave up 10 bases and J gave up 1 base, with 17 bases separating them. This CDR3 spans 15 amino acids. The CDR3 nucleotides are TGTGCCAACTGGGTGGGGACAACGTCCTACAATGAGCAGTTCTTC. Amino acid sequence: CANWVGTTSYNEQFF.

This clonotype qualifies as medium-sized. The chain joins TRBV28 to TRBJ2-4; TRBD1 agrees at 8 bases. Per the germline V gene, CDR1 is MDHEN and CDR2 is SYDVKM. The CDR3 totals 20 residues. The J segment lost 3 bases and the V segment lost 10 bases, leaving 26 bases of the junction unmatched. CDR3 loop: CATSHEVKETGTGNKNIQYF. The CDR3 nucleotides read TGTGCCACCTCCCACGAAGTAAAGGAGACCGGGACAGGAAACAAAAACATTCAGTACTTC.

This clonotype was seen repeatedly, ten times or more. The chain carries TRBV20-1 and TRBJ2-3; weak D call: TRBD2 (7 bases). From germline, CDR1 is DFQATT and CDR2 SNEGSKA (reference sequence). V was clipped by 4 bases and J by 2 bases, with 19 bases between them. The CDR3 is 16 residues long. Here the CDR3 reads CSAMDSGGPLTDTQYF. Here the CDR3 DNA reads TGCAGTGCTATGGACTCGGGGGGCCCCCTCACAGATACGCAGTATTTT.

This clonotype was counted ten times or more. The genes are TRBV5-6 and TRBJ2-1; 8 nucleotides align to TRBD1. In germline, CDR1 is SGHDT, CDR2 YYEEEE. The ends lost 1 base at V and 11 bases at J; junction bases unmatched: 11. The CDR3 consists of 15 residues. The CDR3 region has the DNA TGTGCCAGCAGCTTGCCTGGACAGGGCATTGAGAAGCAGTTCTTC. The encoded protein is CASSLPGQGIEKQFF.

This clonotype was recorded a few times. The chain employs TRBV12-3 or TRBV12-4 and TRBJ2-1, with D possibly matching TRBD2 (5 bases). Trimming took off 2 bases at V and 0 bases at J, with 8 bases between the two ends. This CDR3 region has 15 residues. The CDR3 sequence: CASSLRTGSYNEQFF. The CDR3 coding sequence is TGTGCCAGCAGTTTAAGGACTGGCTCCTACAATGAGCAGTTCTTC.

This clonotype was observed at least ten times. V is TRBV12-3 or TRBV12-4 and J is TRBJ1-1; perhaps TRBD1 as D (6 bases). The CDR3 spans 11 residues. V shed 4 bases and J shed 11 bases, with 11 bases lying between them. The chain's CDR3 is CASSYRARAFF. DNA of the CDR3: TGTGCCAGCAGTTACAGGGCTAGGGCTTTCTTT.